This TCR beta chain stems from a study of blood T cell repertoires in COVID-19. Looking at the study overall: Acute and convalescent COVID-19 samples came from the United States, Italy and Spain. T cells, B-cell-depleted T cells, or PBMCs supplied cDNA or gDNA.

The authors' processing: Reference gene primer amplification in the assay estimated nucleated cell counts. Method: immunoSEQ multiplex PCR; TCRdb's copy keeps in-frame clones and lacks some. Clone size and V and J calls were adopted from that table, with D and trimming inferred from the DNA. This table holds about 170,000 clones, approximately 85% found once. The sample holds one count of this clone. The CDR3 is 15 residues long. Germline CDR1 and CDR2: SGHTA and FQGTGA. Trimming removed 2 bases from V and 5 bases from J; junction bases left unmatched: 5. The source material was peripheral blood. The gene calls are TRBV7-3 and TRBJ1-5; 8 bases line up with TRBD1. The clonotype was recovered from a man aged 55 to 70 who had recovered from COVID-19. The CDR3 coding sequence is TGTGCCAGCAGCTTAGGGGCAGGGGGCTATCAGCCCCAGCATTTT. Its translation is CASSLGAGGYQPQHF.